The source of this TCR beta chain is a study of PD-1 blockade in mismatch repair-deficient tumors. Sequencing was performed with immunoSEQ multiplex PCR; in TCRdb, only in-frame clones are kept and a portion is missing. The profile shows roughly 15,000 clones, approximately 82% of them singletons. This CDR3 region has 14 residues. V was trimmed by 5 bases and J by 2 bases, leaving 12 bases between them. The germline CDR1 and CDR2 sequences are LNHDA and SQIVND (reference sequence). The rearrangement joins TRBV19 to TRBJ1-2; D uncertain. Sequencing used PBMCs, obtained about 15 weeks after starting pembrolizumab. The sequence was obtained from an adult with mismatch repair-deficient cancer. CDR3 nucleotides: TGTGCCAGTAGTGAGGGCAATTGGAACTATGGCTACACCTTC. It specifies CASSEGNWNYGYTF.